Listed here are 29 T cell receptor beta chains from one sample, sequenced in a study of healthy donors' naive CD4 and CD8 T cells. TCR libraries were built from 450 to 650 ng of total RNA by linear amplification. TCRdb ran MiXCR on the reads and lists one entry per CDR3 protein. The sample lists around 180,000 distinct CDR3 sequences, over 60% seen once, with around 2% in the top ten. The sequencing sample was made of naive CD4+ and CD8+ T cells sorted from blood, pooled from several donors. The receptor source for this set is a pool of human donors in good health; the sample pools cells from several healthy donors.

The chain uses TRBV27 and TRBJ2-1, with D possibly TRBD2 on 5 matching bases. V was shortened by 8 bases and J by 1 base, with 18 bases between the two germline ends. CDR1 is MNHEY, CDR2 SMNVEV, per germline (reference sequence). This CDR3 has 16 residues. CDR3 sequence reads: CASRSVLRGSYNEQFF. The CDR3 DNA reads as TGTGCCAGCCGATCCGTTCTACGGGGATCCTACAATGAGCAGTTCTTC.

This chain links TRBV6-2 or TRBV6-3 with TRBJ2-7; 8 nucleotides match TRBD2. There are 12 residues in the CDR3. Germline V gene data show CDR1 as MNHEY and CDR2 as SVGEGT. V shed 6 bases and J 6 bases; nucleotides not matched to a gene: 4. CDR3 in amino acids: CASREGTSEQYF. In DNA form, the CDR3 reads TGTGCCAGCAGGGAGGGGACTAGCGAGCAGTACTTC.

J is TRBJ2-3 and V is TRBV19; D may be TRBD2 (5 bases). The CDR3 has 15 residues. CDR1 LNHDA and CDR2 SQIVND come from the germline V gene (reference sequence). V was clipped by 3 bases and J by 0 bases, with 10 bases between them. This CDR3 is CASSIRGFSTDTQYF. DNA of the CDR3: TGTGCCAGTAGTATTCGGGGTTTCAGCACAGATACGCAGTATTTT.

This chain links TRBV15 with TRBJ2-7; 12 nucleotides line up with TRBD2. The V segment lost 4 bases and the J segment 7 bases; nucleotides outside the gene matches: 8. From germline, CDR1 is LNHNV and CDR2 YYDKDF (reference sequence). There are 15 residues in the CDR3. CDR3 in DNA: TGTGCCACCAGCAACCGACTAGCGGGAGATAGGGAGCAGTACTTC. It is translated as CATSNRLAGDREQYF.

A remark on this clonotype: The junction departs from germline at one end; a sequencing error may be responsible. The chain carries TRBV29-1 and TRBJ2-1, with unresolved D. Per germline, CDR1 SQVTM and CDR2 ANQGSEA. The CDR3 is 12 amino acids. CDR3 loop: CGVKDSYNEQFF. The DNA of the CDR3 is TGCGGCGTTAAAGACTCTTACAATGAGCAGTTCTTC.

The J gene is TRBJ2-7, the V gene TRBV6-5; TRBD1 aligns across 8 bases. The CDR3 length is 15 residues. V trimming: 6 bases; J trimming: 4 bases; junction bases outside the gene matches: 11. The germline V gene has CDR1 MNHEY and CDR2 SVGAGI. The DNA of the CDR3 is TGTGCCAGCAGGGCCGCCCCAGGGGGCCATTACGAGCAGTACTTC. As protein: CASRAAPGGHYEQYF.

V gene TRBV20-1 combines with J gene TRBJ2-1, with 9 bases aligning to TRBD2. Germline lookup yields CDR1 DFQATT and CDR2 SNEGSKA (reference sequence). Germline trimming cut 6 bases from V and 3 bases from J; bases unmatched to any gene: 6. This CDR3 spans 14 amino acids. The CDR3 region has the DNA TGCAGTGCCCCAAGCGGGGGGCTCTACAATGAGCAGTTCTTC. Translated, it gives CSAPSGGLYNEQFF.

V and J are TRBV27 and TRBJ1-1; D ambiguous. V was trimmed by 0 bases and J by 8 bases, leaving 10 bases between them. In germline, CDR1 is MNHEY, CDR2 SMNVEV (reference sequence). This CDR3 contains 13 residues. This CDR3 reads CASSLSPHREAFF. DNA of the CDR3: TGTGCCAGCAGTTTATCCCCTCATCGGGAAGCTTTCTTT.

This chain connects TRBV29-1 to TRBJ1-1; D not resolved. The V and J ends lost 0 bases and 4 bases respectively, with 6 bases between them. This CDR3 has 12 residues. The germline V gene encodes CDR1 SQVTM and CDR2 ANQGSEA. Here the CDR3 reads CSVEDPGTEAFF. In DNA, the CDR3 is TGCAGCGTTGAAGACCCGGGCACTGAAGCTTTCTTT.

This clonotype has just a few counts. The chain uses TRBV29-1 and TRBJ2-5, with D possibly being TRBD1 or TRBD2 (5 bases each). Per germline, CDR1 SQVTM and CDR2 ANQGSEA. V dropped 4 bases and J dropped 5 bases, with 8 bases sitting between them. The CDR3 is 11 residues long. CDR3 region: CSVGWGETQYF. The DNA of the CDR3 is TGCAGCGTTGGATGGGGGGAGACCCAGTACTTC.

The V and J genes are TRBV27 and TRBJ2-7; D is uncertain. The CDR3 is made up of 14 amino acids. The V gene lost 0 bases and the J gene lost 6 bases, with 12 bases spanning the gap. Germline CDR1 reads MNHEY; CDR2 reads SMNVEV (reference sequence). The CDR3 sequence: CASSLSHRTPEQYF. The CDR3 DNA reads as TGTGCCAGCAGTTTATCGCACCGAACGCCCGAGCAGTACTTC.

The V and J genes are TRBV5-1 and TRBJ2-5; 7 bases align to TRBD1. The trim removed 2 bases at V and 2 bases at J, leaving 3 bases unmatched. Germline V gene lookup returns CDR1 SGHRS and CDR2 YFSETQ. The CDR3 length is 14 residues. The CDR3 DNA sequence: TGCGCCAGCAGCTTAGACAGGGTTCAAGAGACCCAGTACTTC. It encodes CASSLDRVQETQYF.

V gene TRBV5-1 combines with J gene TRBJ1-3, with TRBD1 matching 9 bases. Germline V gives CDR1 SGHRS, CDR2 YFSETQ. The CDR3 consists of 15 residues. The ends lost 2 bases at V and 3 bases at J; junction bases unmatched: 3. The CDR3 reads CASSFGTGSGNTIYF. The CDR3 region has the DNA TGCGCCAGCAGCTTCGGGACAGGGAGTGGAAACACCATATATTTT.

The rearrangement joins TRBV29-1 to TRBJ2-3, with D unclear. The CDR3 extends over 11 amino acids. Germline V gene sequence: CDR1 SQVTM, CDR2 ANQGSEA. V shed 5 bases and J shed 4 bases, with 7 bases lying between them. CDR3 in amino acids: CSVKSADTQYF. CDR3 DNA: TGCAGCGTTAAATCCGCAGATACGCAGTATTTT.

The V call is TRBV12-3 or TRBV12-4, the J call TRBJ1-2; the match to TRBD1 covers 7 bases. The CDR3 spans 12 residues. The V gene end was trimmed by 5 bases and the J gene end by 10 bases; junction bases not matched to a gene: 7. The CDR3 reads CASSPGQFDYTF. The CDR3 DNA reads TGTGCCAGCAGTCCGGGACAGTTCGACTACACCTTC.

This clonotype was detected only a few times. This chain links TRBV18 with TRBJ2-3, with 7 bases identical to TRBD2. Trimming took 4 bases from V and 3 from J; bases not matched to a gene: 7. The CDR3 has 15 residues. The germline V gene has CDR1 KGHSH and CDR2 LQKENI. As DNA, the CDR3 is TGTGCCAGCTCACTCTTGAGCGGGGCAACAGATACGCAGTATTTT. Its translation: CASSLLSGATDTQYF.

The chain combines TRBV6-5 with TRBJ2-3; no clear D. Looked up from germline, CDR1 is MNHEY and CDR2 is SVGAGI. The V end lost 0 bases, the J end lost 4 bases, and 2 bases lay between the germline ends. This CDR3 is 12 amino acids long. The CDR3 region has the DNA TGTGCCAGCAGTTACTCATCAGATACGCAGTATTTT. As protein: CASSYSSDTQYF.

This chain uses TRBV13 with TRBJ1-5; D remains ambiguous. CDR3 length: 13 residues. V was trimmed by 8 bases and J by 0 bases, leaving 8 bases between them. Germline V gene sequence: CDR1 PRHDT, CDR2 FYEKMQ (reference sequence). CDR3 sequence: CASCGLSNQPQHF. In DNA form, the CDR3 reads TGTGCCAGCTGCGGTCTTAGCAATCAGCCCCAGCATTTT.

This rearrangement joins TRBV29-1 to TRBJ2-5, with 8 nucleotides matching TRBD2. Germline trimming cut 4 bases from V and 3 bases from J; bases unmatched to any gene: 7. Germline CDR1 SQVTM, CDR2 ANQGSEA. The CDR3 length is 14 residues. The CDR3 loop reads CSVGLGGLEETQYF. The CDR3 DNA reads as TGCAGCGTTGGGCTGGGGGGACTAGAAGAGACCCAGTACTTC.

This chain connects TRBV11-2 to TRBJ2-5; 11 bases are a match to TRBD2. The CDR3 has 15 amino acids. Germline CDR1 SGHAT, CDR2 FQNNGV. V lost 4 bases to trimming and J lost 2 bases; unmatched junction nucleotides: 3. The CDR3 coding sequence is TGTGCCAGCAGCTCCACTAGCGGGGGACAAGAGACCCAGTACTTC. The encoded protein is CASSSTSGGQETQYF.

The table lists this clonotype with a count of one. A junction boundary mismatches the germline segment, possibly from a read error. The J gene is TRBJ2-5, the V gene TRBV29-1; 9 positions match TRBD1. Germline V gives CDR1 SQVTM, CDR2 ANQGSEA. CDR3 length: 14 residues. CDR3 nucleotides: TGCAGCACGAGGACAGGGGAGTCGTTAGAGACCCAATACTTC. Translating it yields CSTRTGESLETQYF.

This chain joins TRBV30 and TRBJ2-1; D is unclear. Between the trimmed V and J ends, which lost 5 bases and 10 bases, there was a span of 9 bases. Germline values: CDR1 GTSNPN, CDR2 SVGIG (reference sequence). The CDR3 sequence is 10 residues long. DNA for the CDR3: TGTGCCTGGGGGTCCCTGGAGCAGTTCTTC. Its translation is CAWGSLEQFF. Looking up the rest from reference TRBV30 and TRBJ2-1 gives the full variable domain: SQTIHQWPATLVQPVGSPLSLECTVEGTSNPNLYWYRQAAGRGLQLLFYSVGIGQISSEVPQNLSASRPQDRQFILSSKKLLLSDSGFYLCAWGSLEQFFGPGTRLTVL.

V gene TRBV30 combines with J gene TRBJ2-6, with TRBD1 as a possible D gene (6 bases). The CDR3 loop spans 14 amino acids. V was pared by 5 bases and J by 2 bases, with 10 bases between. Germline-derived CDR1 and CDR2 are GTSNPN and SVGIG (reference sequence). DNA for the CDR3: TGTGCCTGGTCGCAGGGGCCTGGGGCCAACGTCCTGACTTTC. Its protein product is CAWSQGPGANVLTF.

The genes are TRBV4-3 and TRBJ1-1, with a possible D match to TRBD1 (5 bases). Germline loops: CDR1 LGHNA, CDR2 YSLEER. V was cut by 0 bases and J by 5 bases, with 7 bases left in between. The CDR3 is 13 residues long. The CDR3 here is CASSQEWGTEAFF. DNA for the CDR3: TGCGCCAGCAGCCAAGAGTGGGGGACTGAAGCTTTCTTT.

J is TRBJ2-3 and V is TRBV29-1; D possibly corresponds to TRBD2 (6 bases). The CDR3 consists of 14 residues. The V gene lost 7 bases and the J gene lost 1 base, with 15 bases spanning the gap. Germline CDR1 SQVTM, CDR2 ANQGSEA. The CDR3 nucleotides read TGCAGCGCGAAACGGGCTAGCGGCACAGATACGCAGTATTTT. It is translated as CSAKRASGTDTQYF.

V usage is TRBV6-5 and J usage is TRBJ2-5, with no clear D. Germline V lookup: CDR1 MNHEY, CDR2 SVGAGI. The CDR3 extends over 16 amino acids. Trimming removed 0 bases from V and 1 base from J, with 12 bases in between. The CDR3 region is CASSYSGPLGQETQYF. CDR3 DNA: TGTGCCAGCAGTTACTCCGGTCCTCTAGGCCAAGAGACCCAGTACTTC.

This clonotype was picked up a small number of times. The rearrangement uses TRBV27 and TRBJ1-1; tentatively, D is TRBD1 (5 bases). V was trimmed by 0 bases and J by 2 bases, leaving 7 bases between them. This CDR3 contains 14 residues. Germline V lookup: CDR1 MNHEY, CDR2 SMNVEV (reference sequence). In DNA form, the CDR3 reads TGTGCCAGCAGTTTATCGGGGGTTAACACTGAAGCTTTCTTT. As protein: CASSLSGVNTEAFF.

This clonotype was found a few times. This chain links TRBV12-3 or TRBV12-4 with TRBJ2-1; the match to TRBD1 covers 7 bases. V shed 6 bases, J shed 4 bases, and the junction held 6 bases outside the gene matches. The CDR3 is 14 residues long. CDR3 coding DNA: TGTGCCAGCAGCTACAGGGGATTTTACAATGAGCAGTTCTTC. Translation: CASSYRGFYNEQFF.

The V and J genes are TRBV5-5 and TRBJ1-1; D is undetermined. The germline CDR1 and CDR2 sequences are SGHKS and YYEKEE (reference sequence). This CDR3 contains 13 residues. Trimming took 4 bases from V and 1 from J, leaving 8 bases between them. CDR3 region: CASSQQPNTEAFF. The CDR3 DNA reads TGTGCCAGCAGCCAACAGCCGAACACTGAAGCTTTCTTT.